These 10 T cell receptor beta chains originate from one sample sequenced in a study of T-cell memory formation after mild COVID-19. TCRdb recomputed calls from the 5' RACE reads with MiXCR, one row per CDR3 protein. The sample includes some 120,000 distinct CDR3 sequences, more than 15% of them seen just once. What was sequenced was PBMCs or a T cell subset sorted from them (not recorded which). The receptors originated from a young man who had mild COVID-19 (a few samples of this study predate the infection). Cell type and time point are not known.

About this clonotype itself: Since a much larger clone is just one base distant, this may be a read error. The CDR3 reads CASSYGGPTDTQYF. CDR3 nucleotide sequence: TGTGCCAGCAGCTACGGGGGGCCCACAGATACGCAGTATTTT. This chain joins TRBV6-5 and TRBJ2-3, with a possible D match to TRBD2 (7 bases). From germline, CDR1 is MNHEY and CDR2 SVGAGI. V was trimmed by 6 bases and J by 2 bases, leaving 12 bases between them. This CDR3 has 14 amino acids.

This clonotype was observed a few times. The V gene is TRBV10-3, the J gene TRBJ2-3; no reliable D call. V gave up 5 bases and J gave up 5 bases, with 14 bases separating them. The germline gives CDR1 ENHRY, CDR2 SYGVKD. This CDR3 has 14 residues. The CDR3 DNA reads TGTGCCATCAGTTCGTTAAGTCCCGGAGATACGCAGTATTTT. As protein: CAISSLSPGDTQYF.

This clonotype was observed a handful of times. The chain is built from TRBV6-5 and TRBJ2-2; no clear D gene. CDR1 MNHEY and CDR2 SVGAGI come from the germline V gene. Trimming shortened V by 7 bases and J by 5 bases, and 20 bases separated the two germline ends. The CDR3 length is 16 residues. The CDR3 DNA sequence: TGTGCCAGCAACTTTTGGGCTTCACTGGGTACCGGGGAGCTGTTTTTT. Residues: CASNFWASLGTGELFF.

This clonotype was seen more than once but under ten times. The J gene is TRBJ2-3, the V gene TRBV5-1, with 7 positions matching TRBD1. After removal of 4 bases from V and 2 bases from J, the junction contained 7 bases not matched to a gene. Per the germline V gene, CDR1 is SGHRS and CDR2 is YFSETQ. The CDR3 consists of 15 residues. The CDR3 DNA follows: TGCGCCAGCAGCCAACAGGGGCCTTACACAGATACGCAGTATTTT. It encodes CASSQQGPYTDTQYF. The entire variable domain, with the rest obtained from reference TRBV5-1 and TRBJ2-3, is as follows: KAGVTQTPRYLIKTRGQQVTLSCSPISGHRSVSWYQQTPGQGLQFLFEYFSETQRNKGNFPGRFSGRQFSNSRSEMNVSTLELGDSALYLCASSQQGPYTDTQYFGPGTRLTVL.

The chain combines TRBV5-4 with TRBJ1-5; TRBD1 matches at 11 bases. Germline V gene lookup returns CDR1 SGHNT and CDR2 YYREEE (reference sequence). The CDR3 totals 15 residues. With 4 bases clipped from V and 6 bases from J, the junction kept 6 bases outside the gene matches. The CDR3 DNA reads TGTGCCAGCAGCCTCGGGACAGGGGGGAGTCAGCCCCAGCATTTT. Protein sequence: CASSLGTGGSQPQHF.

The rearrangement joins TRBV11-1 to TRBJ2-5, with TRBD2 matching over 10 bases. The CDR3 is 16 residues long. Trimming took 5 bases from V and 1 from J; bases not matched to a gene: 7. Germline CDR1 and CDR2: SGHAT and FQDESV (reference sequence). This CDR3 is CASSRGLAGAQETQYF. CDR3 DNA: TGTGCCAGCAGCCGGGGCCTAGCGGGGGCCCAAGAGACCCAGTACTTC.

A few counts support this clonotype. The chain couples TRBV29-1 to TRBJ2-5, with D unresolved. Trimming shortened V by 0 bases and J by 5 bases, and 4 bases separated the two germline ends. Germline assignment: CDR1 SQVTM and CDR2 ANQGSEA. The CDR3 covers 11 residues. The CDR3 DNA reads TGCAGCGTTGAAGATAGGGAGACCCAGTACTTC. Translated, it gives CSVEDRETQYF.

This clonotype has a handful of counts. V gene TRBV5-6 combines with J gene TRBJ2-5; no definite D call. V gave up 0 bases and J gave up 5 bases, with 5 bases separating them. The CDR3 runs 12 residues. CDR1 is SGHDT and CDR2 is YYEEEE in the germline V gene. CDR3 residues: CASSLGPETQYF. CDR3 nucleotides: TGTGCCAGCAGCTTGGGACCGGAGACCCAGTACTTC.

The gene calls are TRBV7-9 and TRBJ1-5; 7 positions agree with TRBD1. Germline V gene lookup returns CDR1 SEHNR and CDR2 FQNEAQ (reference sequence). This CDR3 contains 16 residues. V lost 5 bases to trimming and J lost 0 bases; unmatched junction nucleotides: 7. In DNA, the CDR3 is TGTGCCAGCAGCGGAAGGACAGGCCATAGCAATCAGCCCCAGCATTTT. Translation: CASSGRTGHSNQPQHF.

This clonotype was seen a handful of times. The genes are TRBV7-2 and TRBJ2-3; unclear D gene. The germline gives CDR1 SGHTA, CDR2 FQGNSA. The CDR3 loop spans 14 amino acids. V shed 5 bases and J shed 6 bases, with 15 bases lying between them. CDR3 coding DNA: TGTGCCAGCAGCCTCTATACTCTAAGGGATACGCAGTATTTT. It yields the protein CASSLYTLRDTQYF.